This T cell receptor (delta chain) was captured in a study of gamma-delta chains in newborns, infants, children. The CDR3 covers 19 residues. Germline V gene lookup returns CDR1 GEAIGNYY and CDR2 EKD. V was clipped by 2 bases and J by 0 bases; unmatched bases: 7. TCRdb re-identified clones in the reads via CATT. This repertoire shows roughly 5,300 delta-chain clones, less than 15% found once; its top ten account for roughly 23%. This clone ranks as medium-sized. The V call is TRDV2, the J call TRDJ3; 9 bases agree with TRDD3. The sequencing here drew on blood, taken at baseline. The sequence was obtained from a child who was a newborn, infant or young child, either healthy, febrile or measles-vaccinated (not recorded which). The DNA of the CDR3 is TGTGCCTGTGACATAGCTGGGGGATGGAGCTCCTGGGACACCCGACAGATGTTTTTC. The encoded protein is CACDIAGGWSSWDTRQMFF.